The 14 T cell receptor beta chains presented below share a single source sample, sequenced in a study of blood T cells in healthy people across ages. PCR was performed a second time for roughly 7 to 12 cycles using a sample-barcoded 5' primer and a J-beta primer mix. Each CDR3 protein is one row after TCRdb ran MiXCR on the 5' RACE reads. The sample includes roughly 800,000 distinct CDR3 sequences, roughly 64% seen only once; the top ten take roughly 20%. The sequencing input was blood. These TCRs come from a man younger than 40 in good health.

The chain joins TRBV12-3 or TRBV12-4 to TRBJ2-7; D might be TRBD1 or TRBD2, each matching 6 bases. The J call could be wrong; TRBJ2-5 is a better fit for the DNA end. This CDR3 is 14 amino acids long. The CDR3 DNA sequence: TGTGCCAGCAGTTTTGGGGGGCTGTGGGAGACCCAGTACTTC. It translates to CASSFGGLWETQYF.

This chain links TRBV20-1 with TRBJ2-1; TRBD2 matches 12 bases. J lost 4 bases, V lost 6 bases, and 10 bases had no gene match. Germline CDR1 reads DFQATT; CDR2 reads SNEGSKA (reference sequence). The CDR3 totals 16 residues. The DNA of the CDR3 is TGCAGTGCACCCAGGACTAGCGGGGACTTGTACAATGAGCAGTTCTTC. This encodes CSAPRTSGDLYNEQFF.

This sequence joins TRBV5-1 and TRBJ2-3, with D maybe TRBD1 (6 bases). Germline-derived CDR1 and CDR2 are SGHRS and YFSETQ. The CDR3 extends over 15 amino acids. Between the trimmed V and J ends, which lost 4 bases and 2 bases, there was a span of 14 bases. CDR3: CASSEPQGYTDTQYF. The CDR3 bases are TGCGCCAGCAGCGAGCCCCAGGGGTACACAGATACGCAGTATTTT.

The chain employs TRBV28 and TRBJ2-7; D remains unclear. V lost 8 bases to trimming and J lost 0 bases, with 8 bases between them. This CDR3 has 12 residues. Germline loops: CDR1 MDHEN, CDR2 SYDVKM. CDR3 DNA: TGTGCCAGCCTAGGCTACTCCTACGAGCAGTACTTC. Translation: CASLGYSYEQYF.

The V and J genes are TRBV29-1 and TRBJ2-7; 11 positions match TRBD1. The V gene end was trimmed by 1 base and the J gene end by 1 base; junction bases not matched to a gene: 9. Looked up from germline, CDR1 is SQVTM and CDR2 is ANQGSEA. This CDR3 comprises 17 residues. For the CDR3, the DNA is TGCAGCGTTGAAGGGACCTTGGACAGGGGGCAATCCTACGAGCAGTACTTC. Its protein is CSVEGTLDRGQSYEQYF.

The chain links TRBV15 to TRBJ1-1; a weak D match, TRBD1 (6 bases). This CDR3 contains 13 residues. V lost 3 bases and J lost 3, with 8 bases in between. Germline V lookup: CDR1 LNHNV, CDR2 YYDKDF (reference sequence). The CDR3 sequence is CATSRRGDTEAFF. Here the CDR3 DNA reads TGTGCCACCAGCAGGAGGGGGGACACTGAAGCTTTCTTT.

V usage is TRBV6-5 and J usage is TRBJ2-6, with D uncertain. Germline V gene lookup returns CDR1 MNHEY and CDR2 SVGAGI. Trimming took off 8 bases at V and 0 bases at J, with 11 bases between the two ends. This CDR3 has 15 residues. CDR3 sequence (DNA): TGTGCCAGCCGAGGAGTCGACTCTGGGGCCAACGTCCTGACTTTC. This gives the protein CASRGVDSGANVLTF.

J is TRBJ2-3 and V is TRBV28; 9 positions agree with TRBD1. The CDR3 is 15 amino acids. CDR1 and CDR2 from the germline V gene are MDHEN and SYDVKM. V gave up 5 bases and J gave up 4 bases; unmatched junction bases: 7. CDR3 nucleotides: TGTGCCAGCAGTCAGGACAGGGGAGGATCAGATACGCAGTATTTT. Its translation is CASSQDRGGSDTQYF.

The chain employs TRBV29-1 and TRBJ1-1, with D maybe TRBD1 (5 bases). Trimming stripped 7 bases from V and 3 bases from J, with 18 bases between. This CDR3 has 14 amino acids. The germline CDR1 and CDR2 sequences are SQVTM and ANQGSEA. This CDR3 is CSGTNGGGDTEAFF. The CDR3, as DNA: TGCAGCGGGACGAACGGGGGTGGGGACACTGAAGCTTTCTTT. The full variable domain, with the rest looked up from reference TRBV29-1 and TRBJ1-1, is SAVISQKPSRDICQRGTSLTIQCQVDSQVTMMFWYRQQPGQSLTLIATANQGSEATYESGFVIDKFPISRPNLTFSTLTVSNMSPEDSSIYLCSGTNGGGDTEAFFGQGTRLTVV.

The V gene is TRBV20-1, the J gene TRBJ2-5; 9 bases map to TRBD2. Germline V lookup: CDR1 DFQATT, CDR2 SNEGSKA (reference sequence). The CDR3 has 17 amino acids. The ends lost 2 bases at V and 2 bases at J; junction bases unmatched: 12. CDR3 in DNA: TGCAGTGCTAGAATAGACCTAGCGGGGCCTACACAAGAGACCCAGTACTTC. This encodes CSARIDLAGPTQETQYF.

This clonotype was recorded a few times. This rearrangement joins TRBV29-1 to TRBJ2-7, with 14 positions matching TRBD2. Germline CDR1 SQVTM, CDR2 ANQGSEA. The length of the CDR3 is 14 residues. V dropped 5 bases and J dropped 5; count of bases not matched to a gene: 5. CDR3 coding DNA: TGCAGCGTTCTGGGACTAGCGGGAGTTGACGAGCAGTACTTC. It encodes CSVLGLAGVDEQYF.

The CDR3 sequence is CASSQARGVEYF. CDR3 DNA sequence: TGTGCCAGCAGCCAAGCCCGCGGGGTTGAGTACTTC. The V and J genes are TRBV14 and TRBJ2-4; a weak D match, TRBD2 (6 bases). V gave up 1 base and J gave up 14 bases, with 12 bases separating them. The CDR3 totals 12 residues. Germline values: CDR1 SGHDN, CDR2 FVKESK.

The V gene is TRBV14, the J gene TRBJ2-1; D uncertain. Germline CDR1 reads SGHDN; CDR2 reads FVKESK. The CDR3 runs 15 residues. V dropped 4 bases and J dropped 9 bases, with 19 bases sitting between them. This CDR3 is CASSPRATILAEQFF. CDR3 DNA: TGTGCCAGCAGCCCCCGGGCCACCATCCTCGCTGAGCAGTTCTTC.

This clonotype has a handful of counts. The chain couples TRBV6-5 to TRBJ2-7, with D perhaps matching TRBD1 (5 bases). Between the trimmed V and J ends, which lost 6 bases and 4 bases, there was a span of 22 bases. The CDR3 has 16 amino acids. The germline gives CDR1 MNHEY, CDR2 SVGAGI. The CDR3 DNA sequence: TGTGCCAGCAGAGGCGCGGCAGGGCATCCTGAGTACGAGCAGTACTTC. This encodes CASRGAAGHPEYEQYF.